This paragraph reports one T cell receptor (beta chain). Its recognized antigen is unknown. No qualities accompany the bases; no much larger clone lies one base away. Library construction relied on 5' RACE. TCRdb lists the instrument as Illumina HiSeq 2500. A second PCR of roughly 7 to 11 cycles was performed with a sample-barcoded 5' primer and a J-beta primer mix. A template-switch 5' adaptor carrying 12 random nucleotides introduced a unique molecular identifier onto each TCR beta cDNA molecule. At least 2.5 million CDR3-containing paired-end reads were obtained from each sample. The Mint cDNA synthesis kit, primed by a TRBC-specific oligonucleotide, was used to synthesize first-strand cDNA from all RNA. Following uracil-DNA glycosylase treatment, all cDNA underwent a first 18-cycle PCR with the universal primers M1SS and BC2_uni_R. As for the authors' bioinformatics: For normalization, 1 million high-quality reads were randomly selected from each sample, with every read carrying a distinct molecular identifier. Instead of being binned into consensus sequences, reads with shared molecular identifiers were discarded. MiTCR, with a Q25 quality threshold and the strictest error-elimination algorithm, was used for CDR3 identification, clonotype clustering and error correction. Lower-bound total TCR beta diversity was estimated with a nonparametric unseen species model using Euler transformation. TCRdb trimmed public reads at Q25 via fastp, called clones via MiXCR and kept in-frame beta chains. Records with the same CDR3 protein are collapsed into one entry carrying the most frequent genes and DNA. TCRdb, not the original authors, processed these V and J calls. This sample comprises around 820,000 distinct CDR3 sequences, 20% to 30% of them detected only once. The leading ten clones occupy under 4% of the sample.

Donors were 39 systemically healthy Caucasian individuals from Russia aged 6 to 90 years. Around 10 milliliters of peripheral blood were drawn from each donor into EDTA-treated Vacutainer tubes. Ficoll-Paque density-gradient centrifugation was used to isolate PBMCs, with at least 7 million per sample. Trizol reagent was used to extract total RNA from PBMCs, with at least 6 micrograms per sample. For every donor, an aliquot of PBMCs went through flow cytometry to measure the percentages of naive CD45RAhigh/CD27high T cells. These data belong to a study of blood T cells in healthy people across ages (dated by TCRdb to between 2014 and 2016). Regarding the study in general: In model experiments, roughly one uniquely barcoded TCR beta cDNA molecule per two T cells was captured by template switching. Donors were grouped into four age groups: young (average roughly 15 years), middle-aged (roughly 38), aged (approximately 67) and long-lived (just over 80). To track age-related changes in TCR beta repertoire diversity, the study relied on deep sequencing normalized with unique cDNA molecular identifiers. Two additional independent replicas of 1 million unique cDNA reads from the same blood draw were analyzed for two donors (one aged 18 to 29 and one aged 80 or older).

Including the terminal cysteine and phenylalanine, the CDR3 comprises 16 residues. This entry keeps only the CDR3 DNA: 48 bases, framed from base 1. The CDR1 and CDR2 encoded by the germline V gene (reference sequence) are PRHDT and FYEKMQ. V is pruned by 2 bases and J by 5 bases, leaving 8 bases of the junction without a gene match. Broader findings and caveats from the paper: Donor CMV infection status was unknown, potentially confounding age-related changes in expanded clonotypes. The percentage of naive T cells measured by flow cytometry correlated strongly with observed TCR beta diversity. Bulk unsorted PBMC profiling prevented conclusive comparison of naive and antigen-experienced compartments. The long-lived group showed more naive CD4+ T cells, fewer expanded clones and increased TCR diversity than the aged group, suggesting age selection. Total diversity estimates from one million sequenced T cells were considered lower bounds and underestimates. As age increased, observed TCR beta diversity per million T cells dropped in a roughly linear way, and a significant reduction was already evident by age about 40.

The same data also contributed to another study, on T cells of mothers and their children. The second study reports: Donors were nine systemically healthy Caucasian individuals: three mothers and their six children. cDNA synthesis used all of the extracted RNA, with roughly 1.5 ug of RNA in each 15 ul reaction. In the second PCR, the M1S primer added sample barcodes and 2-4 random nucleotides. More than 8 million TCR beta CDR3 reads were obtained from each mother, and millions of reads were obtained from each child. In both related and unrelated pairs, thymic selection shapes the output of TCR recombination in a similar way, with inherited differences having only a minor effect. Related mother-child pairs always showed normalized repertoire overlap that was slightly higher than in unrelated mother-child pairs, though the difference was never significant. With a sensitivity of approximately 93 clones per million clonotypes, no persistent microchimeric T cell clones were detected. The study used deep NGS to compare TCR beta repertoires of mothers and children, seeking features distinguishing related mother-child pairs from unrelated individuals. Mothers averaged roughly 40 +/- 4 years of age and children averaged 11 +/- 4 years. After adapters were ligated using NEBNext reagents, the libraries underwent 100+100 nt paired-end sequencing on an Illumina HiSeq 2000. To prevent cross-contamination, the mother and child libraries were prepared a month apart and were sequenced in separate runs. Between roughly 500,000 and 2,300,000 distinct TCR beta clonotypes were identified per donor. Naive TCR beta clonotypes were estimated from low-frequency clonotypes matched to each donor's FACS-determined naive share, without sorting.

The rearranged chain carries TRBV13 and TRBJ1-1; 10 of the junction bases match TRBD1. The receptor was derived from a boy between 10 and 17 years old in good health. Sample: blood. The sequenced DNA is TGTGCCAGCAGCTTATCCGGGACAGGGGATGGAACTGAAGCTTTCTTT. It encodes CASSLSGTGDGTEAFF.